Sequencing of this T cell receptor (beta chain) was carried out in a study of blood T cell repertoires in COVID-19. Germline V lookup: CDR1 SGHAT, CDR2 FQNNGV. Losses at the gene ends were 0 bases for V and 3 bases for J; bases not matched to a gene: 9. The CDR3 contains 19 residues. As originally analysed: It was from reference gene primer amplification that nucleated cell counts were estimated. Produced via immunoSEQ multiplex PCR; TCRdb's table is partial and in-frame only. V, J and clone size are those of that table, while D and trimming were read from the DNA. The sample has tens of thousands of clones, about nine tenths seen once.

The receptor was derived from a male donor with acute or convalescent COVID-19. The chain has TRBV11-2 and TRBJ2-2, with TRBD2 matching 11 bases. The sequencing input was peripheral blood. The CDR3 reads CASSLDGRLAGGHTGELFF. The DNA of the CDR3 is TGTGCCAGCAGCTTAGATGGGCGGCTAGCGGGGGGCCACACCGGGGAGCTGTTTTTT.